This T cell receptor beta chain originates from a study of blood T cell repertoires in COVID-19 (dated by TCRdb to the early 2020s). General notes on the study: Samples covering the acute and convalescent phases of COVID-19 were provided by collaborators in the United States, Italy and Spain. The prospective study material was composed of cDNA or gDNA derived from T cells, B-cell-depleted T cells, or PBMCs. Subjects who had been exposed to COVID-19, were actively infected with it, or had recovered from it provided the deeply sampled blood TCRbeta repertoires that made up the dataset. The repertoires were made available in a free public database intended to serve as a resource for research on the immune response to SARS-CoV-2. Samples were obtained from the ongoing ImmuneRACE study (first 160 participants) and from 950 to 1,500 subjects provided by 6 global collaborators. Nearly every sample came with metadata listing a de-identified subject ID, COVID-19 status, age in years and sex. Where HLA class I and class II types were available, the types were taken from metadata supplied by the sample provider, not from assay-based typing. Results and caveats for the whole study, not just this receptor: Clinical and demographic metadata were provided uncurated, with the amount varying by source and participant.

Each collaborating institution followed its own protocols to collect whole blood in K2EDTA tubes. Collaborator samples were shipped for TCRbeta analysis as frozen whole blood, isolated PBMCs, or DNA extracted from either sample type. Reading the germline V gene gives CDR1 SQVTM and CDR2 ANQGSEA. V trim: 5 bases; J trim: 5 bases; unmatched bases: 10. Counted from cysteine to phenylalanine, this CDR3 has 14 amino acids. The kept DNA is CDR3 alone, 42 bases in frame from the first base. About this clone itself: It has no known antigen specificity. No quality values exist for individual bases; no much larger clone is one base distant.

TCRbeta CDR3 regions were amplified from genomic DNA by means of the immunoSEQ Assay, a bias-controlled multiplex PCR. On the authors' methods: The number of nucleated cells in each sample was estimated from the amplification of reference gene primers within the assay. To quantify the absolute abundance of each unique TCRbeta CDR3 rearrangement, sequence reads were collapsed and filtered. For each sample, productive Simpson clonality was calculated by taking the square root of Simpson's diversity index across productive rearrangements. This immuneACCESS table, as held by TCRdb, lists in-frame sequences with V and J called but not all clones. Of the missing ones, under half trace to an unresolved V gene in checked studies; the others have no known cause. The V and J calls and clone size come from that table; D and trimming were worked out from the DNA. The sample contains roughly 230,000 clones, about 88% of them found a single time. The ten largest clones add up to about 1.8% of the sample.

The chain couples TRBV29-1 to TRBJ2-7, with 9 central nucleotides matching TRBD1. This sequence originates from a man aged 65-85 years with acute or convalescent COVID-19. Sequencing used peripheral blood. The CDR3 here reads CSVKVGTGYDEQYF. At the DNA level, the sequence is TGCAGCGTTAAGGTCGGGACAGGGTACGACGAGCAGTACTTC.